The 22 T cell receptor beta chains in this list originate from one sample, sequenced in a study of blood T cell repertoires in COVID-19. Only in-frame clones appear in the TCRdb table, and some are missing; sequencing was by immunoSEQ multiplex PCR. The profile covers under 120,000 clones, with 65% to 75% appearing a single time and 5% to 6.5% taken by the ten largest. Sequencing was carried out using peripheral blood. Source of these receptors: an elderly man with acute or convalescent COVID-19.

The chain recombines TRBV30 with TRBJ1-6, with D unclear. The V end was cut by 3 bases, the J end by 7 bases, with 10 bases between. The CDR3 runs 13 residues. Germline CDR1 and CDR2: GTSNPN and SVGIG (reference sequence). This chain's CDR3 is CAWSGALNSPLHF. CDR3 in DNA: TGTGCCTGGAGCGGTGCACTGAATTCACCCCTCCACTTT.

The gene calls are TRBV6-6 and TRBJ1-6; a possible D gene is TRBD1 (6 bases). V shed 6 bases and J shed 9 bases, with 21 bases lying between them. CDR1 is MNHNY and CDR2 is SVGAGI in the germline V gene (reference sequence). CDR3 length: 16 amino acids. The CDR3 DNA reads TGTGCCAGCAGAACGCCCGGGACATCCTGGGGTTCACCCCTCCACTTT. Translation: CASRTPGTSWGSPLHF.

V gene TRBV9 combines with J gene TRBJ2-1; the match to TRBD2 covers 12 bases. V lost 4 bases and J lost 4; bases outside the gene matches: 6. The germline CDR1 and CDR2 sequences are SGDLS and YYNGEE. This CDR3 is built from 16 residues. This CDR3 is CASSPPSGRGYNEQFF. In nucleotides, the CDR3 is TGTGCCAGCAGCCCTCCTAGCGGGAGGGGGTACAATGAGCAGTTCTTC.

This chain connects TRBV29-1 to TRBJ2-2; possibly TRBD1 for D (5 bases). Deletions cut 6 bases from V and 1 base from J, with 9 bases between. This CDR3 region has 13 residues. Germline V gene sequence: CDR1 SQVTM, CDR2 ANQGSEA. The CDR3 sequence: CSVIRVNTGELFF. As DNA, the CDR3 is TGCAGCGTAATCAGGGTGAACACCGGGGAGCTGTTTTTT.

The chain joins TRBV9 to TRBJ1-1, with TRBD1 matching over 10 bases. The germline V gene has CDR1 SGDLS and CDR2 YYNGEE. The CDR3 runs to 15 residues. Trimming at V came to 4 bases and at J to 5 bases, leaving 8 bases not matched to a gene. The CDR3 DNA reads TGTGCCAGCAGCCTATCCACGGGACAGGGGACTGAAGCTTTCTTT. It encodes CASSLSTGQGTEAFF.

The CDR3 is CASTMGGLGGNTIYF. In DNA form, the CDR3 reads TGTGCCAGCACTATGGGAGGGTTAGGTGGAAACACCATATATTTT. The rearrangement joins TRBV28 to TRBJ1-3; D unresolved. The CDR3 is 15 residues long. Germline-derived CDR1 and CDR2 are MDHEN and SYDVKM. V was cut by 7 bases and J by 3 bases, with 16 bases left in between.

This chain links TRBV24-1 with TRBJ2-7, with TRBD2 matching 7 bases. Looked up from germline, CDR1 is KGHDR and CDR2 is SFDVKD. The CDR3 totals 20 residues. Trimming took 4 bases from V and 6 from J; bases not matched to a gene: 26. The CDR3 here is CATSDPQVWGILFGEGEQYF. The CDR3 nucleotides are TGTGCCACCAGTGACCCCCAGGTTTGGGGGATACTTTTTGGGGAGGGCGAGCAGTACTTC.

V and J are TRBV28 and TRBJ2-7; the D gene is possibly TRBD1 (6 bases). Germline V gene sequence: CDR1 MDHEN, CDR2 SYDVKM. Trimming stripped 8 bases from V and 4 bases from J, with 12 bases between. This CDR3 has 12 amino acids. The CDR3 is CASGGATYEQYF. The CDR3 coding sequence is TGTGCCAGCGGGGGCGCAACGTACGAGCAGTACTTC.

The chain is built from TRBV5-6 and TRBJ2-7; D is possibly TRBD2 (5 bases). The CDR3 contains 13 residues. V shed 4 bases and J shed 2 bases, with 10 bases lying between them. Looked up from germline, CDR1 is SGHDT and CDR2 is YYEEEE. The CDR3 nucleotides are TGTGCCAGCAGCGAGGGAACCGCCTACGAGCAGTACTTC. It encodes CASSEGTAYEQYF. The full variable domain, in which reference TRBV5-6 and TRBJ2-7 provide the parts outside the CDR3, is DAGVTQSPTHLIKTRGQQVTLRCSPKSGHDTVSWYQQALGQGPQFIFQYYEEEERQRGNFPDRFSGHQFPNYSSELNVNALLLGDSALYLCASSEGTAYEQYFGPGTRLTVT.

In DNA form, the CDR3 reads TGTGCCAGCAGTTTGGGCTCTCTCCGGCAGTACTTC. This translates into CASSLGSLRQYF. The chain carries TRBV6-2 or TRBV6-3 and TRBJ2-7; D is unclear. The CDR3 is made up of 12 amino acids. Germline values: CDR1 MNHEY, CDR2 SVGEGT. The ends were cut back, 4 bases at V and 9 bases at J, with 13 bases in the middle.

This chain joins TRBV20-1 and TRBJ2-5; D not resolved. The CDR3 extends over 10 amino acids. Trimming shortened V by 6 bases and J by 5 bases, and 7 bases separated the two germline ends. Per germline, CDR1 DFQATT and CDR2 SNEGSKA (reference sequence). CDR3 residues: CSARGETQYF. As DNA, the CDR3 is TGCAGTGCCCGCGGCGAGACCCAGTACTTC.

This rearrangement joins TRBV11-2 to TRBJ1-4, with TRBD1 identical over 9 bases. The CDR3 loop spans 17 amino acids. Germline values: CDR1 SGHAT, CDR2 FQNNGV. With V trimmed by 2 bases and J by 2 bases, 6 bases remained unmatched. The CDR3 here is CASSLRRGQGTNEKLFF. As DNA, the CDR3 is TGTGCCAGCAGCTTAAGGAGGGGACAGGGCACTAATGAAAAACTGTTTTTT.

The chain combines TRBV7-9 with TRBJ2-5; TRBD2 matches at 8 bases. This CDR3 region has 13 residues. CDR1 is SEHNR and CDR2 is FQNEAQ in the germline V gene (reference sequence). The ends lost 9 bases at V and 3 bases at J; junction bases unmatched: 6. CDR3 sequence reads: CASLGLGKETQYF. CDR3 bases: TGTGCCAGTTTGGGACTAGGAAAAGAGACCCAGTACTTC.

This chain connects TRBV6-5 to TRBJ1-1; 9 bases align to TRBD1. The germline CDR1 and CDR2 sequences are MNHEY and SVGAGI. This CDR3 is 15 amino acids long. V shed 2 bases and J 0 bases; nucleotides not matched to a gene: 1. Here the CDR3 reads CASSYGTGLNTEAFF. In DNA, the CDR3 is TGTGCCAGCAGTTACGGGACAGGGTTGAACACTGAAGCTTTCTTT.

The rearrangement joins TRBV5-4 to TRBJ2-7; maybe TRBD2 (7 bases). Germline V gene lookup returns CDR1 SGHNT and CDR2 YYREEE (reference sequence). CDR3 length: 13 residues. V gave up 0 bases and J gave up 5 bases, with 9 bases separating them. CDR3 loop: CASSLGGGNEQYF. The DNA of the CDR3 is TGTGCCAGCAGCTTGGGGGGGGGCAACGAGCAGTACTTC.

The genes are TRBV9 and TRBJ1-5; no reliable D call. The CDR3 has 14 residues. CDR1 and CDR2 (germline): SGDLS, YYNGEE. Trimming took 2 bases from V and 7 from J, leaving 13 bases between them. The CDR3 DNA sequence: TGTGCCAGCAGCGTCTCAGCCACAGAACAGCCCCAGCATTTT. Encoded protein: CASSVSATEQPQHF. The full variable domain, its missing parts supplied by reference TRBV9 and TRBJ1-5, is DSGVTQTPKHLITATGQRVTLRCSPRSGDLSVYWYQQSLDQGLQFLIQYYNGEERAKGNILERFSAQQFPDLHSELNLSSLELGDSALYFCASSVSATEQPQHFGDGTRLSIL.

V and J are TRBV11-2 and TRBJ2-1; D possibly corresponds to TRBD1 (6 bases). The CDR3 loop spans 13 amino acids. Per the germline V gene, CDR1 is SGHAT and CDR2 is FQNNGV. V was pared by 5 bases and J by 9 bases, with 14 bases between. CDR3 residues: CASSTRTDAEQFF. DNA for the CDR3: TGTGCCAGCAGCACTCGGACAGACGCTGAGCAGTTCTTC. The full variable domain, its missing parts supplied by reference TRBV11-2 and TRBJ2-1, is EAGVAQSPRYKIIEKRQSVAFWCNPISGHATLYWYQQILGQGPKLLIQFQNNGVVDDSQLPKDRFSAERLKGVDSTLKIQPAKLEDSAVYLCASSTRTDAEQFFGPGTRLTVL.

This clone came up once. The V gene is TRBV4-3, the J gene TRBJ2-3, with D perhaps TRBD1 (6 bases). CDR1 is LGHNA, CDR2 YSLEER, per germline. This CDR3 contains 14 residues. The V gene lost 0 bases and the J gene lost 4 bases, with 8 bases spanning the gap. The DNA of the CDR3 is TGCGCCAGCAGCCAAGAACAGGGACCAGATACGCAGTATTTT. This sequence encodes CASSQEQGPDTQYF.

CDR3 residues: CASSKGQENSYEQYF. CDR3 bases: TGTGCCAGCAGTAAGGGACAGGAGAACTCCTACGAGCAGTACTTC. The chain employs TRBV5-4 and TRBJ2-7, with 8 bases aligning to TRBD1. Germline CDR1 reads SGHNT; CDR2 reads YYREEE (reference sequence). The V and J ends lost 5 bases and 0 bases, in that order; junction bases with no gene match: 7. CDR3 length: 15 amino acids.

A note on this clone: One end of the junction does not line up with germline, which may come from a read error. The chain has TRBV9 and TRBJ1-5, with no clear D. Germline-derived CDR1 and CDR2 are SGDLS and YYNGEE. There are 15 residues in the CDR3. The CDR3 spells CASSVAGNINQPQHF. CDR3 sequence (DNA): TGTGCCAGCAGTGTAGCAGGCAATATCAATCAGCCCCAGCATTTT.

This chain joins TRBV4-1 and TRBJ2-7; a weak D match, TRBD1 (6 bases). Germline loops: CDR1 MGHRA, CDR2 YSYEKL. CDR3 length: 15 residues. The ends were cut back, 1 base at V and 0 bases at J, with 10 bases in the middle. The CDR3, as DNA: TGCGCCAGCAGCCAAGGGACAGCCAACTCCTACGAGCAGTACTTC. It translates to CASSQGTANSYEQYF.

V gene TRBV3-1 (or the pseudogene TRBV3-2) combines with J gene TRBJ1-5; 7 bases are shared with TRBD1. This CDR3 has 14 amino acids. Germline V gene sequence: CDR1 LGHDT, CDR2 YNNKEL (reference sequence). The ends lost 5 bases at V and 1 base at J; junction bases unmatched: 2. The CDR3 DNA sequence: TGTGCCAGCAGCGCAGGGGGAAGCAATCAGCCCCAGCATTTT. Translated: CASSAGGSNQPQHF.